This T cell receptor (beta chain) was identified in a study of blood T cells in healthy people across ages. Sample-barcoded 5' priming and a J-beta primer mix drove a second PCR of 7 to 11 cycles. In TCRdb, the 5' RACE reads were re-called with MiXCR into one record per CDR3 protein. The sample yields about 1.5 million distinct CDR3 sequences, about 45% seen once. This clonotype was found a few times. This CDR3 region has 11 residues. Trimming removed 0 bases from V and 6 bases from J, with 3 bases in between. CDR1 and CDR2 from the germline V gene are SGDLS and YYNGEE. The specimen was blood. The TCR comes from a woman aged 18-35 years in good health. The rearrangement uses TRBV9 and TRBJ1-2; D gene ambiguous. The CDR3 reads CASSVGHGYTF. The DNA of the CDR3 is TGTGCCAGCAGCGTAGGACATGGCTACACCTTC.